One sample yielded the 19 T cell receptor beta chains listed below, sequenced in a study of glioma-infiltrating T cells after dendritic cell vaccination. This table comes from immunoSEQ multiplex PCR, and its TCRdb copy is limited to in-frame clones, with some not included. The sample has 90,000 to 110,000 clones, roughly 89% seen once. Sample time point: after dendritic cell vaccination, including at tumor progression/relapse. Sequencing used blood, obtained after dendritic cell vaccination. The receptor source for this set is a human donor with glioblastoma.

CDR3 region: CASSLRPGTPNSYEQYF. In DNA, the CDR3 is TGCGCCAGCAGCCTTAGACCCGGGACACCCAACTCCTACGAGCAGTACTTC. The chain is built from TRBV5-1 and TRBJ2-7; possibly TRBD1 for D (6 bases). V lost 4 bases to trimming and J lost 0 bases, with 20 bases between them. Per the germline V gene, CDR1 is SGHRS and CDR2 is YFSETQ. The CDR3 is 17 residues long.

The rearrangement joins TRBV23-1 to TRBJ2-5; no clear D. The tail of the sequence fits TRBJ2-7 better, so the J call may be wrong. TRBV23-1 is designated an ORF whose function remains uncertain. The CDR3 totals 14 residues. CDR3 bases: TGCGCCAGCAGTCCCCGAGGTACGTTCGACGAGCAGTACTTC. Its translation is CASSPRGTFDEQYF.

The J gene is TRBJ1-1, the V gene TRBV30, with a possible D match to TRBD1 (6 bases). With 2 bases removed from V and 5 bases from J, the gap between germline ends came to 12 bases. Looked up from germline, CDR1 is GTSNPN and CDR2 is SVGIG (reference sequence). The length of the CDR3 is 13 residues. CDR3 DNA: TGTGCCTGGAGTACAGGGAGTGGGACTGAAGCTTTCTTT. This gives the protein CAWSTGSGTEAFF.

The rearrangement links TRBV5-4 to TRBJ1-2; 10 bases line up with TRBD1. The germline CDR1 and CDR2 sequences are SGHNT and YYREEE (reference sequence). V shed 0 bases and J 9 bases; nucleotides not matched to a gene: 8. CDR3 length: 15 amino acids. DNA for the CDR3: TGTGCCAGCAGCTTGGATGGGACAGGGGCTAGGCGCTACACCTTC. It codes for CASSLDGTGARRYTF.

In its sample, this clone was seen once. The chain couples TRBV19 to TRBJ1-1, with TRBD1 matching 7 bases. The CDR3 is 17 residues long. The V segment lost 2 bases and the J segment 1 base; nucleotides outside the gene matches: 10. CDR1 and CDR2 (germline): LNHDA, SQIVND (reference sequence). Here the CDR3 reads CASSILGQPYQNTEAFF. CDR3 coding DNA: TGTGCCAGTAGTATATTGGGACAGCCTTATCAGAACACTGAAGCTTTCTTT.

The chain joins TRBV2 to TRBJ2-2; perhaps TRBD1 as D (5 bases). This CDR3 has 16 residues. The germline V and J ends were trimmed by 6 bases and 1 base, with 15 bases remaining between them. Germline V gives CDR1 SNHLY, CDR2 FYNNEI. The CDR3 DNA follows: TGTGCCAGCAGCCCTAAGGGGCTCGTGAACACCGGGGAGCTGTTTTTT. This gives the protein CASSPKGLVNTGELFF. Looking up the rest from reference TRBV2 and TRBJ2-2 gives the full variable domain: EPEVTQTPSHQVTQMGQEVILRCVPISNHLYFYWYRQILGQKVEFLVSFYNNEISEKSEIFDDQFSVERPDGSNFTLKIRSTKLEDSAMYFCASSPKGLVNTGELFFGEGSRLTVL.

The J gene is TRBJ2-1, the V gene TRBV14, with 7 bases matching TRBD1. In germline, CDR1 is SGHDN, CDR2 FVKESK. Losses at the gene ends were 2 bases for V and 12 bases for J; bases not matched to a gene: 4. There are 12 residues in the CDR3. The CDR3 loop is CASSQNGDRQFF. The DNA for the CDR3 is TGTGCCAGCAGCCAAAACGGGGACAGGCAGTTCTTC.

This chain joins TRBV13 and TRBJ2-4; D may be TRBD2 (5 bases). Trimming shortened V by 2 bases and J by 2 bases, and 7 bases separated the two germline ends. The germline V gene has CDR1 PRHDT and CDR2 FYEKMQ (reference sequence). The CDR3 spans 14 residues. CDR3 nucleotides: TGTGCCAGCAGCTTAACTAGGTCCAAAAACATTCAGTACTTC. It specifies CASSLTRSKNIQYF.

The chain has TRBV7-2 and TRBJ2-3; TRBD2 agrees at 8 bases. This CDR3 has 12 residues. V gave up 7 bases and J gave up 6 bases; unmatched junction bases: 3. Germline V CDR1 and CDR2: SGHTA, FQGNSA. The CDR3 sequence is CASTRLADTQYF. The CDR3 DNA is TGTGCCAGCACCAGACTAGCGGATACGCAGTATTTT.

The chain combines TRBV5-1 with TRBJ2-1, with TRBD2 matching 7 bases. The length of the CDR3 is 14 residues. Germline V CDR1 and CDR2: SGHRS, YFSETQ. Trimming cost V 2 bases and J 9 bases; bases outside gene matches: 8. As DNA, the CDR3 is TGCGCCAGCAGCTTCACTAGCGAAGTTATTGAGCAGTTCTTC. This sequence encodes CASSFTSEVIEQFF.

The DNA for the CDR3 is TGCGCCAGCGAACCCTTCCCAGGGTCTAACTATGGCTACACCTTC. Protein product: CASEPFPGSNYGYTF. The gene calls are TRBV5-1 and TRBJ1-2; tentatively, D is TRBD1 (5 bases). Germline-derived CDR1 and CDR2 are SGHRS and YFSETQ. V lost 7 bases and J lost 0, with 16 bases in between. There are 15 residues in the CDR3.

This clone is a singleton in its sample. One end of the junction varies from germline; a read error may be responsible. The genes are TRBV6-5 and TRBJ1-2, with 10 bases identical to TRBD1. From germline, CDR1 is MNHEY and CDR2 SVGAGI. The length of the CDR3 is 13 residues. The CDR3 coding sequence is TGTGCCAGCAGTTCTTTAGGACAGGGGGATATCGCCTTC. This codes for CASSSLGQGDIAF.

Here the CDR3 DNA reads TGTGCCAGCAGCTTAGCGGGAGCGGGGGGGCGAGGGACCCAGTACTTC. As protein: CASSLAGAGGRGTQYF. The chain combines TRBV7-6 with TRBJ2-5; 10 bases are a match to TRBD2. V gave up 0 bases and J gave up 7 bases; unmatched junction bases: 8. The CDR3 is 16 residues long. Germline assignment: CDR1 SGHVS and CDR2 FNYEAQ.

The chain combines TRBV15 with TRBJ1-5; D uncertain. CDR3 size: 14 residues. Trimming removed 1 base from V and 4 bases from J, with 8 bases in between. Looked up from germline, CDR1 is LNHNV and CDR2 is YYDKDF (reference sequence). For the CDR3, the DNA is TGTGCCACCAGCAGAGGGCCGATTAATCAGCCCCAGCATTTT. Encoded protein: CATSRGPINQPQHF.

The CDR3 DNA follows: TGTGCCTGGAGTGTAAAGGGAGGGAATCAGCCCCAGCATTTT. Amino acid sequence: CAWSVKGGNQPQHF. The chain joins TRBV30 to TRBJ1-5; no clear D gene. This CDR3 region has 14 residues. CDR1 is GTSNPN, CDR2 SVGIG, per germline (reference sequence). The ends were cut back, 0 bases at V and 4 bases at J, with 10 bases in the middle.

DNA for the CDR3: TGCGCCAGCAGCGCCACACTGGGAGGGTTCTACGAGCAGTACTTC. Its translation: CASSATLGGFYEQYF. The chain recombines TRBV4-1 with TRBJ2-7; 7 bases agree with TRBD2. The V segment lost 5 bases and the J segment 3 bases; nucleotides outside the gene matches: 10. CDR1 MGHRA and CDR2 YSYEKL come from the germline V gene. The CDR3 length is 15 residues.

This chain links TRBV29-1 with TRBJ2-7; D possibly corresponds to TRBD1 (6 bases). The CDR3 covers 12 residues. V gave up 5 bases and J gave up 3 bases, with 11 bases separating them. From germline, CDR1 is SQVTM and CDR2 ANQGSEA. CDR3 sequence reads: CSVTSDSYEQYF. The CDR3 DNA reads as TGCAGCGTTACCTCGGACAGCTACGAGCAGTACTTC.

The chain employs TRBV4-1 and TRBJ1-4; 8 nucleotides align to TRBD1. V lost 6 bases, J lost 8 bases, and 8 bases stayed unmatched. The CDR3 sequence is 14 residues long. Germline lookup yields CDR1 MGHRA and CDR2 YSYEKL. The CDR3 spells CASSQLGTGEKLFF. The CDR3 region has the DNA TGCGCCAGCAGTCAACTAGGGACAGGCGAAAAACTGTTTTTT.

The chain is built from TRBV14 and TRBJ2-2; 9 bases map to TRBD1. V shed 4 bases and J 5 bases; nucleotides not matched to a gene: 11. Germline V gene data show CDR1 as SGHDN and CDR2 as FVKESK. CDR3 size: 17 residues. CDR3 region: CASSPLPSDRGTGELFF. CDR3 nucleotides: TGTGCCAGCAGCCCATTACCTTCGGACAGGGGAACCGGGGAGCTGTTTTTT. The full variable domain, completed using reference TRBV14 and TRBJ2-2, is EAGVTQFPSHSVIEKGQTVTLRCDPISGHDNLYWYRRVMGKEIKFLLHFVKESKQDESGMPNNRFLAERTGGTYSTLKVQPAELEDSGVYFCASSPLPSDRGTGELFFGEGSRLTVL.